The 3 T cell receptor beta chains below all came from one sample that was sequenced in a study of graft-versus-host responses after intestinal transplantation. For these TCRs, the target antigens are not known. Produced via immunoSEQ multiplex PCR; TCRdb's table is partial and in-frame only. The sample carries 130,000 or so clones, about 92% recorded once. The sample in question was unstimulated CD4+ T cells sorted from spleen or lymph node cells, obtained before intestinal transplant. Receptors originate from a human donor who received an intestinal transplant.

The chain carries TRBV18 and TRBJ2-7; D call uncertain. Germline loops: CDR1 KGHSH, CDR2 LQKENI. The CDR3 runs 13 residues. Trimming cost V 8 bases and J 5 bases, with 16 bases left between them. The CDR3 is CASQRLFLNEQYF. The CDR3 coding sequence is TGTGCCAGCCAAAGACTTTTCCTGAACGAGCAGTACTTC. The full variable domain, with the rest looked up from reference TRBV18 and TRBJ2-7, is NAGVMQNPRHLVRRRGQEARLRCSPMKGHSHVYWYRQLPEEGLKFMVYLQKENIIDESGMPKERFSAEFPKEGPSILRIQQVVRGDSAAYFCASQRLFLNEQYFGPGTRLTVT.

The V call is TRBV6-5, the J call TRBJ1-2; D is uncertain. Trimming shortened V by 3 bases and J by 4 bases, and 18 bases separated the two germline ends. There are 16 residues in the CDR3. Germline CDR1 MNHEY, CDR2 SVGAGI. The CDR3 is CASSYLGSTTIYGYTF. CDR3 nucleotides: TGTGCCAGCAGTTATCTCGGGAGTACAACCATCTATGGCTACACCTTC.

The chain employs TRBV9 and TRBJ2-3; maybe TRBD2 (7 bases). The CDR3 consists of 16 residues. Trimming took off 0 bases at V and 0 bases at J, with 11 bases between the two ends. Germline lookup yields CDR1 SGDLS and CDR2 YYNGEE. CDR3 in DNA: TGTGCCAGCAGCGTAGCGGGGGGCCCCAGCACAGATACGCAGTATTTT. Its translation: CASSVAGGPSTDTQYF.